Listed below are T cell receptor beta chains from one sample, sequenced in a study of blood T cells in healthy people across ages. TCRdb used MiXCR to reprocess the 5' RACE reads, holding one entry per CDR3 protein. Found here are around 1.5 million distinct CDR3 sequences, 45% to 70% of them singletons; the top ten hold 6.5% to 8%. Sequencing was carried out using blood. Receptors originate from a man between 18 and 29 years old in good health. CDR3s include the opening cysteine and the closing phenylalanine or tryptophan. Fields, in order: V gene, CDR3 length, D gene, J gene, clone size, CDR3 protein, CDR3 DNA. D genes are given only for firm matches. Size is stated for part of the rows, as once, few or many counts, or as a class when the clone is expanded.

V gene: TRBV6-2/TRBV6-3; CDR3 length: 15; D gene: .; J gene: TRBJ2-7; clone size: few; CDR3 protein: CASSYSTTGLSTQYF; CDR3 DNA: TGTGCCAGCAGTTACTCTACGACAGGCTTGTCTACCCAGTACTTC
V gene: TRBV7-8; CDR3 length: 12; D gene: .; J gene: TRBJ2-3; clone size: once; CDR3 protein: CASSPGGGWQYF; CDR3 DNA: TGCGCCAGCAGCCCAGGGGGGGGGTGGCAGTATTTT
V gene: TRBV5-1; CDR3 length: 13; D gene: .; J gene: TRBJ1-2; clone size: few; CDR3 protein: CASSRGIPYGYTF; CDR3 DNA: TGCGCCAGCAGCCGCGGGATTCCCTATGGCTACACCTTC
V gene: TRBV12-3/TRBV12-4; CDR3 length: 13; D gene: .; J gene: TRBJ2-5; clone size: few; CDR3 protein: CASMTSSEETQYF; CDR3 DNA: TGTGCCAGCATGACTAGTTCCGAGGAGACCCAGTACTTC
V gene: TRBV7-2; CDR3 length: 15; D gene: .; J gene: TRBJ1-4; clone size: .; CDR3 protein: CASSASGTSTEKLFF; CDR3 DNA: TGTGCCAGCAGCGCCTCCGGGACATCAACCGAAAAACTGTTTTTT
V gene: TRBV6-1; CDR3 length: 15; D gene: .; J gene: TRBJ2-7; clone size: .; CDR3 protein: CASSAEAFYMSEQYF; CDR3 DNA: TGTGCCAGCAGTGCCGAGGCGTTCTATATGTCCGAGCAGTACTTC
V gene: TRBV4-2; CDR3 length: 16; D gene: .; J gene: TRBJ2-7; clone size: few; CDR3 protein: CASSPGLGPLSYEQYF; CDR3 DNA: TGTGCCAGCAGTCCCGGACTGGGTCCCCTCTCCTACGAGCAGTACTTC
V gene: TRBV29-1; CDR3 length: 14; D gene: TRBD2; J gene: TRBJ2-5; clone size: .; CDR3 protein: CSVGLAGVPETQYF; CDR3 DNA: TGTAGCGTTGGATTAGCGGGGGTTCCTGAGACCCAGTACTTC
V gene: TRBV20-1; CDR3 length: 11; D gene: .; J gene: TRBJ2-1; clone size: few; CDR3 protein: CSASRRDEQFF; CDR3 DNA: TGCAGTGCTAGTCGGAGGGATGAGCAGTTCTTC
V gene: TRBV11-2; CDR3 length: 16; D gene: TRBD2; J gene: TRBJ2-4; clone size: few; CDR3 protein: CASSKASGEWGNIQYF; CDR3 DNA: TGTGCCAGCAGCAAAGCTAGCGGGGAATGGGGAAACATTCAGTACTTC
V gene: TRBV20-1; CDR3 length: 15; D gene: .; J gene: TRBJ2-3; clone size: once; CDR3 protein: CSAIPPEVTTDTQYF; CDR3 DNA: TGCAGTGCTATCCCCCCAGAGGTAACCACAGATACGCAGTATTTT
V gene: TRBV29-1; CDR3 length: 13; D gene: .; J gene: TRBJ1-1; clone size: .; CDR3 protein: CSVGRFQSTEAFF; CDR3 DNA: TGCAGCGTGGGACGATTTCAGAGCACTGAAGCTTTCTTT
V gene: TRBV29-1; CDR3 length: 14; D gene: .; J gene: TRBJ1-1; clone size: .; CDR3 protein: CSVLPGTVNTEAFF; CDR3 DNA: TGCAGCGTTCTTCCCGGGACGGTGAACACTGAAGCTTTCTTT
V gene: TRBV7-9; CDR3 length: 14; D gene: TRBD2; J gene: TRBJ2-1; clone size: .; CDR3 protein: CASSVTSGRTEQFF; CDR3 DNA: TGTGCCAGCAGTGTGACTAGCGGGAGAACTGAGCAGTTCTTC
V gene: TRBV4-1; CDR3 length: 15; D gene: .; J gene: TRBJ2-7; clone size: few; CDR3 protein: CASSQEEPPGYEQYF; CDR3 DNA: TGCGCCAGCAGCCAAGAAGAGCCTCCGGGCTACGAGCAGTACTTC
V gene: TRBV24-1; CDR3 length: 14; D gene: .; J gene: TRBJ1-2; clone size: .; CDR3 protein: CATGSTGNNYGYTF; CDR3 DNA: TGTGCCACCGGCTCCACAGGCAACAACTATGGCTACACCTTC
V gene: TRBV29-1; CDR3 length: 14; D gene: TRBD1; J gene: TRBJ1-1; clone size: .; CDR3 protein: CSVPRTGVNTEAFF; CDR3 DNA: TGCAGCGTCCCTAGGACAGGGGTGAACACTGAAGCTTTCTTT
V gene: TRBV5-6; CDR3 length: 13; D gene: TRBD1; J gene: TRBJ1-5; clone size: few; CDR3 protein: CASSNRGHQPQHF; CDR3 DNA: TGTGCCAGCAGCAACAGGGGGCATCAGCCCCAGCATTTT
V gene: TRBV7-6; CDR3 length: 13; D gene: .; J gene: TRBJ2-1; clone size: .; CDR3 protein: CASSGTRGNEQFF; CDR3 DNA: TGTGCCAGCAGCGGTACCCGGGGCAATGAGCAGTTCTTC
V gene: TRBV29-1; CDR3 length: 13; D gene: TRBD2; J gene: TRBJ2-3; clone size: .; CDR3 protein: CSVEGSGSDTQYF; CDR3 DNA: TGCAGCGTTGAGGGTAGCGGGTCTGATACGCAGTATTTT
V gene: TRBV4-1; CDR3 length: 16; D gene: TRBD1; J gene: TRBJ1-1; clone size: few; CDR3 protein: CASSQPPGQGKPEAFF; CDR3 DNA: TGCGCCAGCAGCCAACCTCCAGGACAGGGGAAACCTGAAGCTTTCTTT
V gene: TRBV10-2; CDR3 length: 17; D gene: .; J gene: TRBJ2-1; clone size: .; CDR3 protein: CASRSTTGLWRNNEQFF; CDR3 DNA: TGCGCCAGCCGTTCCACCACGGGGCTCTGGCGGAACAATGAGCAGTTCTTC
V gene: TRBV7-9; CDR3 length: 17; D gene: .; J gene: TRBJ1-4; clone size: .; CDR3 protein: CASSLLSTGLTNEKLFF; CDR3 DNA: TGTGCCAGCAGTTTACTATCCACAGGGTTAACTAATGAAAAACTGTTTTTT
V gene: TRBV29-1; CDR3 length: 10; D gene: .; J gene: TRBJ1-1; clone size: .; CDR3 protein: CSIYRAEAFF; CDR3 DNA: TGCAGCATTTACAGGGCCGAAGCTTTCTTT
V gene: TRBV20-1; CDR3 length: 13; D gene: .; J gene: TRBJ2-7; clone size: .; CDR3 protein: CSARTRTAYEQYF; CDR3 DNA: TGCAGTGCTAGAACCCGGACAGCTTACGAGCAGTACTTC
V gene: TRBV27; CDR3 length: 13; D gene: .; J gene: TRBJ1-3; clone size: .; CDR3 protein: CASSQGNGNTIYF; CDR3 DNA: TGTGCCAGTTCCCAGGGTAACGGAAACACCATATATTTT
V gene: TRBV12-3/TRBV12-4; CDR3 length: 16; D gene: .; J gene: TRBJ2-1; clone size: few; CDR3 protein: CASSSITGGVNNEQFF; CDR3 DNA: TGTGCCAGCAGTTCGATAACAGGGGGGGTAAACAATGAGCAGTTCTTC
V gene: TRBV2; CDR3 length: 14; D gene: TRBD2; J gene: TRBJ2-7; clone size: .; CDR3 protein: CAKSPGLAGYEQYF; CDR3 DNA: TGTGCCAAGTCGCCGGGACTAGCGGGCTACGAGCAGTACTTC
V gene: TRBV4-1; CDR3 length: 15; D gene: .; J gene: TRBJ2-7; clone size: .; CDR3 protein: CASSQVVTAVYEQYF; CDR3 DNA: TGCGCCAGCAGCCAAGTCGTGACAGCAGTCTACGAGCAGTACTTC
V gene: TRBV20-1; CDR3 length: 14; D gene: TRBD1; J gene: TRBJ2-1; clone size: .; CDR3 protein: CSAYPGQGIYEQFF; CDR3 DNA: TGCAGTGCTTATCCGGGACAGGGTATCTACGAGCAGTTCTTC
V gene: TRBV3-1; CDR3 length: 14; D gene: .; J gene: TRBJ2-5; clone size: .; CDR3 protein: CASSQRPGAETQYF; CDR3 DNA: TGTGCCAGCAGCCAAAGGCCGGGCGCAGAGACCCAGTACTTC
V gene: TRBV5-1; CDR3 length: 14; D gene: TRBD2; J gene: TRBJ2-7; clone size: .; CDR3 protein: CASRVVAGEYEQYF; CDR3 DNA: TGCGCCAGCAGGGTAGTAGCGGGAGAATACGAGCAGTACTTC
V gene: TRBV13; CDR3 length: 14; D gene: .; J gene: TRBJ1-2; clone size: .; CDR3 protein: CASSLEQSGYGYTF; CDR3 DNA: TGTGCCAGCAGCCTCGAGCAGTCGGGCTATGGCTACACCTTC
V gene: TRBV5-1; CDR3 length: 14; D gene: .; J gene: TRBJ2-1; clone size: .; CDR3 protein: CASSLMSDPHEQFF; CDR3 DNA: TGCGCCAGCAGCTTGATGAGTGATCCCCATGAGCAGTTCTTC
V gene: TRBV2; CDR3 length: 15; D gene: .; J gene: TRBJ1-6; clone size: .; CDR3 protein: CASILQVTYNSPLHF; CDR3 DNA: TGTGCCAGCATTTTACAGGTCACTTATAATTCACCCCTCCACTTT
V gene: TRBV27; CDR3 length: 13; D gene: .; J gene: TRBJ2-1; clone size: once; CDR3 protein: CASSVGGKDEQFF; CDR3 DNA: TGTGCCAGCAGTGTTGGAGGTAAAGATGAGCAGTTCTTC
V gene: TRBV20-1; CDR3 length: 15; D gene: TRBD1; J gene: TRBJ2-1; clone size: few; CDR3 protein: CSARDPGQGYNEQFF; CDR3 DNA: TGCAGTGCTAGAGATCCGGGACAGGGGTACAATGAGCAGTTCTTC
V gene: TRBV29-1; CDR3 length: 11; D gene: .; J gene: TRBJ2-7; clone size: .; CDR3 protein: CSVVRQYEQYF; CDR3 DNA: TGCAGCGTTGTTAGACAGTACGAGCAGTACTTC
V gene: TRBV4-1; CDR3 length: 14; D gene: TRBD2; J gene: TRBJ2-1; clone size: .; CDR3 protein: CASSQQGGVNEQFF; CDR3 DNA: TGCGCCAGCAGCCAACAGGGAGGGGTGAATGAGCAGTTCTTC
V gene: TRBV7-9; CDR3 length: 15; D gene: .; J gene: TRBJ1-6; clone size: .; CDR3 protein: CASSPNQGNNSPLHF; CDR3 DNA: TGTGCCAGCAGCCCCAATCAGGGGAATAATTCACCCCTCCACTTT
V gene: TRBV5-5; CDR3 length: 13; D gene: .; J gene: TRBJ2-7; clone size: .; CDR3 protein: CASSSLSSVEQYF; CDR3 DNA: TGTGCCAGCAGCTCACTATCCAGTGTCGAGCAGTACTTC
V gene: TRBV12-3/TRBV12-4; CDR3 length: 13; D gene: .; J gene: TRBJ2-1; clone size: .; CDR3 protein: CASSLTPSNEQFF; CDR3 DNA: TGTGCCAGCAGTTTAACTCCCTCAAATGAGCAGTTCTTC
V gene: TRBV7-9; CDR3 length: 15; D gene: .; J gene: TRBJ1-2; clone size: .; CDR3 protein: CASSLEWDIAYGYTF; CDR3 DNA: TGTGCCAGCAGCTTAGAGTGGGACATCGCCTATGGCTACACCTTC
V gene: TRBV28; CDR3 length: 14; D gene: .; J gene: TRBJ2-1; clone size: .; CDR3 protein: CASSLPTLGTVQFF; CDR3 DNA: TGTGCCAGCAGTTTACCTACACTGGGTACTGTGCAGTTCTTC
V gene: TRBV10-3; CDR3 length: 14; D gene: TRBD2; J gene: TRBJ2-1; clone size: few; CDR3 protein: CASRAAGEYNEQFF; CDR3 DNA: TGTGCCTCCCGGGCAGCGGGGGAATACAATGAGCAGTTCTTC
V gene: TRBV7-2; CDR3 length: 15; D gene: .; J gene: TRBJ2-7; clone size: many; CDR3 protein: CASSLGGRSSYEQYF; CDR3 DNA: TGTGCCAGCAGCTTAGGTGGGAGGAGCTCCTACGAGCAGTACTTC
V gene: TRBV20-1; CDR3 length: 15; D gene: .; J gene: TRBJ2-7; clone size: .; CDR3 protein: CSPWEGGPSSYEQYF; CDR3 DNA: TGCAGTCCATGGGAGGGGGGACCGAGCTCCTACGAGCAGTACTTC
V gene: TRBV5-1; CDR3 length: 14; D gene: .; J gene: TRBJ2-7; clone size: .; CDR3 protein: CASSLDPEAYEQYF; CDR3 DNA: TGCGCCAGCAGCTTGGATCCGGAGGCCTACGAGCAGTACTTC
V gene: TRBV7-9; CDR3 length: 11; D gene: .; J gene: TRBJ2-1; clone size: .; CDR3 protein: CASISRAQQFF; CDR3 DNA: TGTGCCAGCATATCTAGGGCCCAGCAGTTCTTC
V gene: TRBV11-2; CDR3 length: 16; D gene: .; J gene: TRBJ2-6; clone size: .; CDR3 protein: CASSPDPSSGANVLTF; CDR3 DNA: TGTGCCAGCAGCCCCGATCCTAGCTCTGGGGCCAACGTCCTGACTTTC
V gene: TRBV29-1; CDR3 length: 13; D gene: TRBD2; J gene: TRBJ2-5; clone size: .; CDR3 protein: CSVGTSGSYERYF; CDR3 DNA: TGCAGCGTGGGGACTAGCGGGTCCTACGAGCGGTACTTC
V gene: TRBV7-9; CDR3 length: 15; D gene: .; J gene: TRBJ2-7; clone size: .; CDR3 protein: CASSSPRHRGYEQYF; CDR3 DNA: TGTGCCAGCAGCTCCCCACGGCATAGGGGATACGAGCAGTACTTC
V gene: TRBV9; CDR3 length: 19; D gene: TRBD2; J gene: TRBJ2-5; clone size: .; CDR3 protein: CASSVVGGRLAGSQETQYF; CDR3 DNA: TGTGCCAGCAGCGTAGTAGGAGGCCGGCTAGCGGGGTCGCAAGAGACCCAGTACTTC
V gene: TRBV7-8; CDR3 length: 14; D gene: .; J gene: TRBJ2-1; clone size: .; CDR3 protein: CASSLTLPGDEQFF; CDR3 DNA: TGTGCCAGCAGTTTAACCCTCCCGGGGGATGAGCAGTTCTTC
V gene: TRBV4-1; CDR3 length: 16; D gene: .; J gene: TRBJ2-2; clone size: .; CDR3 protein: CASSPPFGQSTGELFF; CDR3 DNA: TGCGCCAGCAGCCCTCCCTTTGGACAGTCCACCGGGGAGCTGTTTTTT
V gene: TRBV10-3; CDR3 length: 15; D gene: TRBD1; J gene: TRBJ1-5; clone size: .; CDR3 protein: CAISEKTGANQPQHF; CDR3 DNA: TGTGCCATCAGTGAGAAAACAGGGGCAAATCAGCCCCAGCATTTT
V gene: TRBV12-3/TRBV12-4; CDR3 length: 15; D gene: TRBD1; J gene: TRBJ2-1; clone size: few; CDR3 protein: CASSPTGDSYNEQFF; CDR3 DNA: TGTGCCAGCAGTCCTACAGGGGACTCCTACAATGAGCAGTTCTTC
V gene: TRBV7-2; CDR3 length: 12; D gene: TRBD1; J gene: TRBJ2-1; clone size: .; CDR3 protein: CAARDSYNEQFF; CDR3 DNA: TGTGCCGCCCGGGACAGCTACAATGAGCAGTTCTTC